This T cell receptor beta chain came from a study of blood T cell repertoires in COVID-19. The wider study: Sample material is recorded as cDNA or gDNA derived from T cells, B-cell-depleted T cells, or PBMCs.

As handled by the study authors: Amplification of reference gene primers was used by the study to estimate nucleated cell counts. Using immunoSEQ multiplex PCR, the repertoire was profiled, and TCRdb retains in-frame clones only, with some absent. V and J calls and clone size are given by that table; D and trimming were obtained from the DNA. The data show more than 95,000 clones, with 88% seen just once and 0.95% to 1.5% held by the top ten. The CDR3 is 15 amino acids. Trimming removed 3 bases from V and 4 bases from J; junction bases left unmatched: 6. The germline V gene has CDR1 SNHLY and CDR2 FYNNEI.

Material: peripheral blood. This chain connects TRBV2 to TRBJ2-1; 7 nucleotides align to TRBD1. This TCR came from a woman of 80 years or more with acute or convalescent COVID-19. This CDR3 reads CASSERGRGYNEQFF. CDR3 nucleotides: TGTGCCAGCAGTGAGCGTGGCAGGGGGTACAATGAGCAGTTCTTC. The whole variable domain, filled in from reference TRBV2 and TRBJ2-1, reads EPEVTQTPSHQVTQMGQEVILRCVPISNHLYFYWYRQILGQKVEFLVSFYNNEISEKSEIFDDQFSVERPDGSNFTLKIRSTKLEDSAMYFCASSERGRGYNEQFFGPGTRLTVL.